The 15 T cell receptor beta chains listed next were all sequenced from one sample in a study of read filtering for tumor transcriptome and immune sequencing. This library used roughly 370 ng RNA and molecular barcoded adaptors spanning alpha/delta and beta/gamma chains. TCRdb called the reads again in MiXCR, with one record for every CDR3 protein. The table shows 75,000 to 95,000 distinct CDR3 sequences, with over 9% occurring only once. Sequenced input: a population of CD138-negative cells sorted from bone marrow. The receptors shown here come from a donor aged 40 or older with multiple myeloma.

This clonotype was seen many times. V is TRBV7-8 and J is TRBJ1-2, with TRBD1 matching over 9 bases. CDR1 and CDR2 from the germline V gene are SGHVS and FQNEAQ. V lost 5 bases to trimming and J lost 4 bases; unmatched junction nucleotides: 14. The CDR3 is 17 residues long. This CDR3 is CASSPSRDRALGYGYTF. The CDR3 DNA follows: TGTGCCAGCAGCCCGTCCCGGGACAGGGCCCTAGGCTATGGCTACACCTTC.

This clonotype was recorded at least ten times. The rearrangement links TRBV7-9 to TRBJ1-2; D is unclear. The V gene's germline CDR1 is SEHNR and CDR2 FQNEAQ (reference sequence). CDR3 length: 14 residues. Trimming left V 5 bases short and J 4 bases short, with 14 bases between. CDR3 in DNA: TGTGCCAGCAGCCTGGACGGCTTTACCTATGGCTACACCTTC. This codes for CASSLDGFTYGYTF.

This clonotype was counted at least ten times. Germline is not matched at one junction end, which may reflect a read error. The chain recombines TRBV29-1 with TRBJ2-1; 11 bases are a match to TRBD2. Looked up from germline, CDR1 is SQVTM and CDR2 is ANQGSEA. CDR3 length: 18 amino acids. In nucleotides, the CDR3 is TGCAGCGTTGTACTAGCGGGAGTAGTATTCGTCTCCTACAATGGGCAGTTCTTC. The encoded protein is CSVVLAGVVFVSYNGQFF.

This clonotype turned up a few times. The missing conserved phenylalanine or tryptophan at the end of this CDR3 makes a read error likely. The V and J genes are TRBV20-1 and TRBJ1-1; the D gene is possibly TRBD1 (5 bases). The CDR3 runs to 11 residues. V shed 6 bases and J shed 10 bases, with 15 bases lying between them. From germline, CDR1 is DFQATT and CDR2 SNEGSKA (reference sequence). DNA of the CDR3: TGCAGTGCGGACCTGGGGGGGATAGCTTTCTCT. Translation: CSADLGGIAFS.

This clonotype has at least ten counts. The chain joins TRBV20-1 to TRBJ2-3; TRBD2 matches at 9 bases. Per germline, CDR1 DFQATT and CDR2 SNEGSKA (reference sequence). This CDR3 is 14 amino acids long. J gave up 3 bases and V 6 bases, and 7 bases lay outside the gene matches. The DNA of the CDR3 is TGCAGTGCCTACCTTAGCGGGAGAACAGATACGCAGTATTTT. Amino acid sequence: CSAYLSGRTDTQYF.

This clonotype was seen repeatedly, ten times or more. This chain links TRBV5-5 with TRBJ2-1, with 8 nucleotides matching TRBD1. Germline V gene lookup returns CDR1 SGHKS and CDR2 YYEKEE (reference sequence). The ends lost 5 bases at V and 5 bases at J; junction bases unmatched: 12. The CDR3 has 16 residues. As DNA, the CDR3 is TGTGCCAGCAGACCGGAAGTTTGGACAGGGAACAATGAGCAGTTCTTC. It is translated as CASRPEVWTGNNEQFF.

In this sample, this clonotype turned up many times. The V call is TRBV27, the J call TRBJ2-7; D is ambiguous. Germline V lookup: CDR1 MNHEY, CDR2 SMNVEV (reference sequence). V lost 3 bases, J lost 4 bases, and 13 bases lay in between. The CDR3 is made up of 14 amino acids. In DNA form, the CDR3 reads TGTGCCAGCAGTTTGGGTAGCTCCACATACGAGCAGTACTTC. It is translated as CASSLGSSTYEQYF.

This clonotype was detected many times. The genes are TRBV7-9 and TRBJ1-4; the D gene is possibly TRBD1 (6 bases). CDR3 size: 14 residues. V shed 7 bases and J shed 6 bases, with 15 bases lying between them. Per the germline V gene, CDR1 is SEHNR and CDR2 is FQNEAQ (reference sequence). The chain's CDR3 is CASTTQGKDEKLFF. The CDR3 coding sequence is TGTGCCAGCACGACCCAGGGGAAGGATGAAAAACTGTTTTTT.

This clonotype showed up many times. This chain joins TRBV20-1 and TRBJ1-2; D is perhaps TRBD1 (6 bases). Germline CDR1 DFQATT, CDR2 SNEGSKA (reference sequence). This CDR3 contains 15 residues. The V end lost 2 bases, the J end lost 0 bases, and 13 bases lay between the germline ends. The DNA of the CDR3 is TGCAGTGCTAGATCCCCGGGACAAGCTAACTATGGCTACACCTTC. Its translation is CSARSPGQANYGYTF.

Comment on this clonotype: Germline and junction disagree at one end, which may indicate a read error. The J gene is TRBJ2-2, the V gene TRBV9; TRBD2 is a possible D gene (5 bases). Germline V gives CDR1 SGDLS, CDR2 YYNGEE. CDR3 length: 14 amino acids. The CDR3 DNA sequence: TGTGCCAGCAGCGCAGTAAGGGAAACCGGGGAGCCGTTTTTT. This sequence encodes CASSAVRETGEPFF.

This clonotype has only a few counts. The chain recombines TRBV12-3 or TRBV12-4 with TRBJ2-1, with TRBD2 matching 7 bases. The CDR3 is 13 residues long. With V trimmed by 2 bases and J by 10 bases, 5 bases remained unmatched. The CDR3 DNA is TGTGCCAGCAGTTTAAGACTAGCAGGGGAGCAGTTCTTC. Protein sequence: CASSLRLAGEQFF.

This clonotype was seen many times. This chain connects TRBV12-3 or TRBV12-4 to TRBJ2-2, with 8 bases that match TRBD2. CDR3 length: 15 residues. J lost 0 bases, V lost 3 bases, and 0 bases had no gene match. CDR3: CASSFSGTNTGELFF. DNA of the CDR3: TGTGCCAGCAGTTTTAGCGGGACGAACACCGGGGAGCTGTTTTTT.

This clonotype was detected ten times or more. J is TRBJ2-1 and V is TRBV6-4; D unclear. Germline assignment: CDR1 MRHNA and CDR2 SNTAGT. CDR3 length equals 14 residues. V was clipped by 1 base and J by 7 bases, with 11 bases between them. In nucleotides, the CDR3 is TGTGCCAGCAGTGACTTATTTGGTGGTAATGAGCAGTTCTTC. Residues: CASSDLFGGNEQFF.

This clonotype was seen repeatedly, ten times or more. The CDR3 nucleotides are TGCAGCGTTGGTCTCGTCGGAGGCCAAGAGACCCAGTACTTC. Its translation is CSVGLVGGQETQYF. The V gene is TRBV29-1, the J gene TRBJ2-5, with D possibly being TRBD2 (5 bases). V was pared by 4 bases and J by 1 base, with 13 bases between. The V gene's germline CDR1 is SQVTM and CDR2 ANQGSEA. This CDR3 contains 14 residues.

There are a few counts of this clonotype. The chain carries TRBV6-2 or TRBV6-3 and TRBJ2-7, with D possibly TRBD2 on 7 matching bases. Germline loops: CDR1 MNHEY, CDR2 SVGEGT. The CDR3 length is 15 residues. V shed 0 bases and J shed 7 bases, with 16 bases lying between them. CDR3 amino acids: CASSYSTTGLVEQYF. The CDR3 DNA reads TGTGCCAGCAGTTACTCGACGACAGGACTAGTGGAGCAGTACTTC.